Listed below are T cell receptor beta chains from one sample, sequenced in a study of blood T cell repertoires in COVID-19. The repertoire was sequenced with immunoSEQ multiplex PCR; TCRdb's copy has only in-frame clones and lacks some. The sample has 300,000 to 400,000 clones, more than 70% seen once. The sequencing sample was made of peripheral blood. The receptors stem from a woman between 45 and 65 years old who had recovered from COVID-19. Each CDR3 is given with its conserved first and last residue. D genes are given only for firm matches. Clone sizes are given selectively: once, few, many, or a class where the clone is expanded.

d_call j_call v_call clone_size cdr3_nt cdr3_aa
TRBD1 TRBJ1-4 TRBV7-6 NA TGTGCCAGCAGCTTAACCCAGGGGGGTAGAAGAAGCGAAAAACTGTTTTTT CASSLTQGGRRSEKLFF
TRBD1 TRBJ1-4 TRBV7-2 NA TGTGCCAGCAGCTGGGGCCCGACAGGGTTCGGTGAAAAACTGTTTTTT CASSWGPTGFGEKLFF
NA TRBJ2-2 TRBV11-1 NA TGTGCCAGCAGCCTAATAGGGGGGGACACCGGGGAGCTGTTTTTT CASSLIGGDTGELFF
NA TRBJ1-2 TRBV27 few TGTGCCAGCAGTTTTTTGTCGGGAGGCCATGGCTACACCTTC CASSFLSGGHGYTF
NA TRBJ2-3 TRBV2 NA TGTGCCAGCAGTGAACTCTGGAGGACAGATACGCAGTATTTT CASSELWRTDTQYF
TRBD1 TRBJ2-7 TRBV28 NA TGTGCCAGCAGTCTTGGGTGGGACAGGGGTCCTCGCTACGAGCAGTACTTC CASSLGWDRGPRYEQYF
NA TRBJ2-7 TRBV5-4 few TGTGCCAGCAGCTTCGGACTTTCCTACGAGCAGTACTTC CASSFGLSYEQYF
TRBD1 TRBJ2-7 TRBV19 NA TGTGCCAGTAGTATAGGTCTGGCTGACAGGGGACCTTACGAGCAGTACTTC CASSIGLADRGPYEQYF
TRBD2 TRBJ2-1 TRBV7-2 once TGTGCCAGCAGCCTACTAGCGGGATCGGGGGGTGAGCAGTTCTTC CASSLLAGSGGEQFF
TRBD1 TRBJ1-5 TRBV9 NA TGTGCCAGCAGCCCCCGGGACAGCTTCAATCAGCCCCAGCATTTT CASSPRDSFNQPQHF
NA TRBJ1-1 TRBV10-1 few TGCGCCAGCTCACCAAGGGGGACACCCGAAAAAGCTTTCTTT CASSPRGTPEKAFF
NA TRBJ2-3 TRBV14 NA TGTGCCAGCAGCCAAGATCCGGCCAGGGATACGCAGTATTTT CASSQDPARDTQYF
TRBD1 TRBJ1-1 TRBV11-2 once TGTGCCAGCAGCTTAGAACGCAGGGGGCTCACTGAAGCTTTCTTT CASSLERRGLTEAFF